The present TCR beta chain was sequenced within a study of T cell responses to AZD1222 COVID-19 vaccine. Profiling relied on immunoSEQ multiplex PCR, and the TCRdb table lists in-frame clones only, not all of them. The profile shows under 95,000 clones, 70% to 90% of them singletons. CDR1 SGHVS and CDR2 FNYEAQ come from the germline V gene. V lost 5 bases to trimming and J lost 2 bases, with 15 bases between them. The CDR3 sequence is 15 residues long. The source is an adult who received the AZD1222 COVID-19 vaccine. This sample comprised peripheral blood, obtained 28 days after the second AZD1222 dose. The chain combines TRBV7-6 with TRBJ1-1; a possible D gene is TRBD1 (5 bases). DNA for the CDR3: TGTGCCAGCAGCATCGCCCAAGGGGCTAACACTGAAGCTTTCTTT. This gives the protein CASSIAQGANTEAFF.